The source of this T cell receptor beta chain is a study of blood T cell repertoires in COVID-19. Overall study: From the United States, Italy and Spain came samples of acute and convalescent COVID-19. Sample material is recorded as cDNA or gDNA derived from T cells, B-cell-depleted T cells, or PBMCs.

Methods used by the authors: By means of reference gene primer amplification, nucleated cell counts were estimated. The method was immunoSEQ multiplex PCR; TCRdb's version includes in-frame clones alone and lacks a portion of them. D and trimming were read from the DNA, whereas the V and J calls and clone size are those reported in that table. The data show approximately 69,000 clones, with around 90% seen just once and 25% to 35% held by the top ten. As concerns this clone: This sample includes further DNA sequences coding for the same CDR3.

There are 16 residues in the CDR3. V lost 4 bases and J 0 bases, leaving 11 bases between the germline ends. Germline V gene lookup returns CDR1 SGDLS and CDR2 YYNGEE. The rearrangement links TRBV9 to TRBJ2-6; D possibly corresponds to TRBD1 (6 bases). Material for sequencing was peripheral blood. This clonotype originated in a man in his forties or fifties with acute or convalescent COVID-19. CDR3 sequence reads: CASSSDRSSGANVLTF. In nucleotides, the CDR3 is TGTGCCAGCAGCTCCGACAGGAGCTCTGGGGCCAACGTCCTGACTTTC.